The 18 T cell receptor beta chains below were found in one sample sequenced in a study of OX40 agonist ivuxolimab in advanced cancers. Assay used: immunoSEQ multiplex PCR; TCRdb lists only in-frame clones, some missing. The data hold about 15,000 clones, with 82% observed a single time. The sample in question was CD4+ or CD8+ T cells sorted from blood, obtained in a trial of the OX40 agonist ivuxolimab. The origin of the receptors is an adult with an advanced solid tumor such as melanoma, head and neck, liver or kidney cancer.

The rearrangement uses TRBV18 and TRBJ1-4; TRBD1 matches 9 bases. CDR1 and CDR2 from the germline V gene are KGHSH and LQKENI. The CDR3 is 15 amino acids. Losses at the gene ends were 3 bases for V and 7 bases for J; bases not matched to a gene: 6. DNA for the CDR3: TGTGCCAGCTCACCCGCACAGGGGGCTGGTGAAAAACTGTTTTTT. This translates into CASSPAQGAGEKLFF.

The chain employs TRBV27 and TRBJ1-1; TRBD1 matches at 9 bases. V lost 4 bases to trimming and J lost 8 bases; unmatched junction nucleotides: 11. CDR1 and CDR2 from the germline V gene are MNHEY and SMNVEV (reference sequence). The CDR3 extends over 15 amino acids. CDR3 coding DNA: TGTGCCAGCAGTTCGAATACAGGGGGCAGCCGGGAAGCTTTCTTT. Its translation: CASSSNTGGSREAFF.

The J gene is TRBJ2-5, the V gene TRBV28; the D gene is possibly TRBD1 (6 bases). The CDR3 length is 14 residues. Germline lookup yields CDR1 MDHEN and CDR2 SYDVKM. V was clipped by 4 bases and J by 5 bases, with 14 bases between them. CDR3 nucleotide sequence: TGTGCCAGCAGTTCCCGCAGGGGTCGGGAGACCCAGTACTTC. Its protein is CASSSRRGRETQYF.

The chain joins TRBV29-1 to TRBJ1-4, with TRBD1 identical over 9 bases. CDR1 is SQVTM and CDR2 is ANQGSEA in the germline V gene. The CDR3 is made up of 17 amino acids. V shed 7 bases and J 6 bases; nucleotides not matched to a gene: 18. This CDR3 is CSAGGGQGWTLDEKLFF. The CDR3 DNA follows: TGCAGCGCCGGGGGAGGACAGGGGTGGACTCTGGATGAAAAACTGTTTTTT.

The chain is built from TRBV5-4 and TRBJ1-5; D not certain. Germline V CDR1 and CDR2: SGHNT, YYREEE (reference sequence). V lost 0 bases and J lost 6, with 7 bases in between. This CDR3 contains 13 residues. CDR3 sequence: CASSLGTGQPQHF. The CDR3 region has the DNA TGTGCCAGCAGCTTGGGGACGGGTCAGCCCCAGCATTTT.

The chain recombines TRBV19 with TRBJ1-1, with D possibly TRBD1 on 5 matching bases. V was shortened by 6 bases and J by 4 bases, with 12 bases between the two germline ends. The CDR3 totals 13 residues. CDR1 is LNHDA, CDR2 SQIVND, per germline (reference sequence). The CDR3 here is CASSQGGGTEAFF. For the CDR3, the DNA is TGTGCCAGTAGCCAGGGTGGGGGCACTGAAGCTTTCTTT.

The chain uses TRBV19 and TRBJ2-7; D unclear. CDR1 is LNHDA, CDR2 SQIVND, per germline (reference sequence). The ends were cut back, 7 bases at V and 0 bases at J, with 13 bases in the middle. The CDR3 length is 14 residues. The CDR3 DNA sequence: TGTGCCAGTAAAGCCGTCTCCAGCTCCTACGAGCAGTACTTC. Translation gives CASKAVSSSYEQYF.

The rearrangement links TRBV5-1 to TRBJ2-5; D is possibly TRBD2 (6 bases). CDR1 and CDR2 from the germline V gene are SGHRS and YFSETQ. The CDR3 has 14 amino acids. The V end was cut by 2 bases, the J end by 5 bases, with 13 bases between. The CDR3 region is CASSFGGSRETQYF. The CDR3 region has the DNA TGCGCCAGCAGCTTCGGGGGTAGTCGGGAGACCCAGTACTTC.

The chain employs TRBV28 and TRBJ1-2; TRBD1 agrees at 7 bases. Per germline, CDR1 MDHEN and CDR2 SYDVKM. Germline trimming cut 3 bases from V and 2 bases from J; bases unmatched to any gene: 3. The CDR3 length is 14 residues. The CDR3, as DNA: TGTGCCAGCAGTTTGGAACAGGGGAACTATGGCTACACCTTC. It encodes CASSLEQGNYGYTF.

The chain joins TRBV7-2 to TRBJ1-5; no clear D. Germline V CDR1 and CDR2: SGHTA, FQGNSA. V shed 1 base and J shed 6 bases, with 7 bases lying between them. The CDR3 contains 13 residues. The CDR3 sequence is CASSLEGFQPQHF. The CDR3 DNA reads TGTGCCAGCAGCTTAGAAGGGTTTCAGCCCCAGCATTTT.

CDR3 region: CASSSREGQPQHF. The CDR3 DNA reads TGTGCCAGCAGTTCCCGGGAAGGTCAGCCCCAGCATTTT. This chain connects TRBV27 to TRBJ1-5, with unresolved D. Germline V gene sequence: CDR1 MNHEY, CDR2 SMNVEV (reference sequence). Trimming took off 4 bases at V and 6 bases at J, with 10 bases between the two ends. The CDR3 spans 13 residues.

The CDR3 DNA sequence: TGTGCCAGCAGCTTGGGGGGAAGGGACGAGCAGTACTTC. Translation gives CASSLGGRDEQYF. This chain connects TRBV5-4 to TRBJ2-7, with D uncertain. Germline V gene data show CDR1 as SGHNT and CDR2 as YYREEE (reference sequence). Trimming removed 0 bases at V and 5 bases at J, with 9 bases between. This CDR3 region has 13 residues.

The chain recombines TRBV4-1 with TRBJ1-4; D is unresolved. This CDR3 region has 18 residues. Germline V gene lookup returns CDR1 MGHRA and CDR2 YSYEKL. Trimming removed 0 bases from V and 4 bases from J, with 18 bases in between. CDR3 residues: CASSQDRSAAPHNEKLFF. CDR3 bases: TGCGCCAGCAGCCAAGACCGTTCGGCCGCTCCTCATAATGAAAAACTGTTTTTT.

This chain's CDR3 is CSALGYEKLFF. The CDR3 nucleotides are TGCAGCGCTCTCGGGTATGAAAAACTGTTTTTT. The V and J genes are TRBV29-1 and TRBJ1-4; D unresolved. This CDR3 comprises 11 residues. Trimming cost V 7 bases and J 6 bases, with 9 bases left between them. Germline CDR1 reads SQVTM; CDR2 reads ANQGSEA.

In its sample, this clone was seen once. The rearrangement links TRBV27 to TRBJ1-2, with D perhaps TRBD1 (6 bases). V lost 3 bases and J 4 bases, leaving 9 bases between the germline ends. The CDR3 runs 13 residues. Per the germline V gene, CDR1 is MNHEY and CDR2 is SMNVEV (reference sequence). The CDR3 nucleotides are TGTGCCAGCAGTTTTAGGGGGTCCTATGGCTACACCTTC. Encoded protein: CASSFRGSYGYTF.

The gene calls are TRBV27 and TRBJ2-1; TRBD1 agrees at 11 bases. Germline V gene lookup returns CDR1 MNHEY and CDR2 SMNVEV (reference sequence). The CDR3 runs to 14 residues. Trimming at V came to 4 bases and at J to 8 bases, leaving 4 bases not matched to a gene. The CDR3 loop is CASSYGQGADEQFF. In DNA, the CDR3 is TGTGCCAGCAGTTATGGACAGGGGGCCGATGAGCAGTTCTTC.

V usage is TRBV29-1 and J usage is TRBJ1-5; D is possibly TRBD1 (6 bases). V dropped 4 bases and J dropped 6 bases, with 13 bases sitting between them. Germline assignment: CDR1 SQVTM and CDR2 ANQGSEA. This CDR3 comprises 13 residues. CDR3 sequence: CSVVLGGGQPQHF. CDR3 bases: TGCAGCGTTGTTCTGGGAGGGGGTCAGCCCCAGCATTTT.

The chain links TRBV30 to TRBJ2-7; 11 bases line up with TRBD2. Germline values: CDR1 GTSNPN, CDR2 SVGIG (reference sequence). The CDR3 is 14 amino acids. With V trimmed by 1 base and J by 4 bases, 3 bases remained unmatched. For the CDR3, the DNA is TGTGCCTGGAGTGACTGGACTAGCGGGTACGAGCAGTACTTC. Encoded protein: CAWSDWTSGYEQYF.